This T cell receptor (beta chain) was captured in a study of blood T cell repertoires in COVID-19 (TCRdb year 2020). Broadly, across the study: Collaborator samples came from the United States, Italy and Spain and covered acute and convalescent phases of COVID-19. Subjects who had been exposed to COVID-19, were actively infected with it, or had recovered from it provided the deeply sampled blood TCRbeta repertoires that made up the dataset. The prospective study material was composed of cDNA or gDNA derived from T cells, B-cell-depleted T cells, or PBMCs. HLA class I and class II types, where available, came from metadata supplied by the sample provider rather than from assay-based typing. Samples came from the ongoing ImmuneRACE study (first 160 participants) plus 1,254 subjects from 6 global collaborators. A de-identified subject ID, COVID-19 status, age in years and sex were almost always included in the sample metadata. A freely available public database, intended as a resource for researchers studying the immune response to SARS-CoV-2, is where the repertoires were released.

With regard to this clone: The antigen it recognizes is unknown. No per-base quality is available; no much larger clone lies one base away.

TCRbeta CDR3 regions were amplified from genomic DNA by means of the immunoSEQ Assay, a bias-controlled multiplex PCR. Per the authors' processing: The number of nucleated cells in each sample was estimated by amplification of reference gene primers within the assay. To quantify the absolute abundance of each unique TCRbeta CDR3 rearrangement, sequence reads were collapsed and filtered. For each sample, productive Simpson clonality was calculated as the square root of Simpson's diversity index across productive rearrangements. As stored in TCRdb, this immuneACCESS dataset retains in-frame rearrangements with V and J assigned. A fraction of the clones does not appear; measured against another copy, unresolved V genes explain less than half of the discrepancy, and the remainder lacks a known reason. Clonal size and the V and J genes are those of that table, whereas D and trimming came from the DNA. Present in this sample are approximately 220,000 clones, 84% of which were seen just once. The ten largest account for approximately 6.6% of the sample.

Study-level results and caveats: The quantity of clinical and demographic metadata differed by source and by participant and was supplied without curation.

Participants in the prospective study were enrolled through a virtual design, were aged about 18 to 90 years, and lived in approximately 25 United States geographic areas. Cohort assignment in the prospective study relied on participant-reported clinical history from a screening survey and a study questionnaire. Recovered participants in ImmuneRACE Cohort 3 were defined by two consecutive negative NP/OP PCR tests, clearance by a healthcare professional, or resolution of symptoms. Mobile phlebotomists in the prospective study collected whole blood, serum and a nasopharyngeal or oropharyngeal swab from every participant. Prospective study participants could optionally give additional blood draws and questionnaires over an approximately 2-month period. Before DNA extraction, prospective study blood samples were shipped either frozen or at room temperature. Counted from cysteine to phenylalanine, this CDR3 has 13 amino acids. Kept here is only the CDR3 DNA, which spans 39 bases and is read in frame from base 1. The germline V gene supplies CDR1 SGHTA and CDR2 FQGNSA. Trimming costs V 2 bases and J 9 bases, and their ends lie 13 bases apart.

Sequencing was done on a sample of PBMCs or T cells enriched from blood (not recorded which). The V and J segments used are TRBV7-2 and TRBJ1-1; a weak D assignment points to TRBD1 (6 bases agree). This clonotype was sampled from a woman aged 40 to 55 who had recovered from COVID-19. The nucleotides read TGTGCCAGCAGCTTAAGGGGGGGATCAAAAGCTTTCTTT. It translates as CASSLRGGSKAFF.